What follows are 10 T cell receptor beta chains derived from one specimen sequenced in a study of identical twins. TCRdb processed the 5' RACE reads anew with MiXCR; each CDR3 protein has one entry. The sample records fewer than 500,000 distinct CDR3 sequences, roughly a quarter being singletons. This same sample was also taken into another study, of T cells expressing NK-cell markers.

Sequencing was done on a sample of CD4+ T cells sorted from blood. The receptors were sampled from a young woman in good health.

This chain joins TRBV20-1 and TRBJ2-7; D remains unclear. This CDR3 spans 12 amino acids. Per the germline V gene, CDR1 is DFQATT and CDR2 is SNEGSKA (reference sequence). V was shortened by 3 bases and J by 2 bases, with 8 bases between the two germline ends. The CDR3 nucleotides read TGCAGTGCTAGTCGGTACACCTACGAGCAGTACTTC. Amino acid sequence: CSASRYTYEQYF.

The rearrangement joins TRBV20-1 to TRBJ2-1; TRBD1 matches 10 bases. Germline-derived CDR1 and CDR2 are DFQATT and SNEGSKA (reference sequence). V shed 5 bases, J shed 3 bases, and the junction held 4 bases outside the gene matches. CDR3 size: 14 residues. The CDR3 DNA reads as TGCAGTGCTCAGGACAGGGGGTACTACAATGAGCAGTTCTTC. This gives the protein CSAQDRGYYNEQFF.

DNA for the CDR3: TGCAGTGCTAGAGACACAGCGTTAGGTTACGAGCAGTACTTC. Translation: CSARDTALGYEQYF. The chain carries TRBV20-1 and TRBJ2-7, with D hard to call. Trimming stripped 0 bases from V and 4 bases from J, with 13 bases between. Germline-derived CDR1 and CDR2 are DFQATT and SNEGSKA (reference sequence). The CDR3 spans 14 residues.

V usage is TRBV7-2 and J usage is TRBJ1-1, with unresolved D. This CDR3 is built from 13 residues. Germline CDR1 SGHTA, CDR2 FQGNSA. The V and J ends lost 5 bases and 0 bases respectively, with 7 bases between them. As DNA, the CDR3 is TGTGCCAGCAGCGTGATGATGAACACTGAAGCTTTCTTT. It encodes CASSVMMNTEAFF.

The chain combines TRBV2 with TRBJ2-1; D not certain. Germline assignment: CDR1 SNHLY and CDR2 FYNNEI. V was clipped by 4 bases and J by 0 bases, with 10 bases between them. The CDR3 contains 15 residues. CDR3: CASSGQINSYNEQFF. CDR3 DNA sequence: TGTGCCAGCAGTGGGCAGATCAACTCCTACAATGAGCAGTTCTTC.

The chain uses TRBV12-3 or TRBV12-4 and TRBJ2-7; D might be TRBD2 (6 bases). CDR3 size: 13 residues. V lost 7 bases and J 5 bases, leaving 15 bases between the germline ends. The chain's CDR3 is CASTPRLGDEQYF. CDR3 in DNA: TGTGCCAGCACCCCCCGACTAGGTGACGAGCAGTACTTC.

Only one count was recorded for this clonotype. CDR3 in DNA: TGTGCCAGCAGCGTAGGGGCAGGGCTGGAGGAGACCCAGTACTTC. It is translated as CASSVGAGLEETQYF. This chain uses TRBV9 with TRBJ2-5; a possible D gene is TRBD1 (5 bases). CDR1 SGDLS and CDR2 YYNGEE come from the germline V gene. CDR3 length: 15 amino acids. V was cut by 0 bases and J by 5 bases, with 14 bases left in between.

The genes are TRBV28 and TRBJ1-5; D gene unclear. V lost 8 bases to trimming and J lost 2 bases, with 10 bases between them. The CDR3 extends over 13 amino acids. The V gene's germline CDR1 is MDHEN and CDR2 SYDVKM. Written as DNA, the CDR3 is TGTGCCAGCGATAGGGAGCGCAATCAGCCCCAGCATTTT. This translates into CASDRERNQPQHF.

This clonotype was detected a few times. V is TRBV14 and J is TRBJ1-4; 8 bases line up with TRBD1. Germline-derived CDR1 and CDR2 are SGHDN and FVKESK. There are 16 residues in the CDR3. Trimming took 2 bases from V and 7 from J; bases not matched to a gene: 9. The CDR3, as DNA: TGTGCCAGCAGCCAAATACTCCAGGGGGCTCGTGAAAAACTGTTTTTT. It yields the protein CASSQILQGAREKLFF.

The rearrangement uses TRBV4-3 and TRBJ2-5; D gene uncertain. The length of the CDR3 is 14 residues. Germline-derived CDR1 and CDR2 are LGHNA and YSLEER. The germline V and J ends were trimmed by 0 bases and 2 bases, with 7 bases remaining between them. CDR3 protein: CASSQDVGQETQYF. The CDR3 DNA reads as TGCGCCAGCAGCCAAGACGTCGGTCAAGAGACCCAGTACTTC.